This TCR beta chain was observed in a study of T cell changes during pregnancy in multiple sclerosis. This clone appeared a single time. The germline V gene encodes CDR1 SGHTA and CDR2 FQGTGA. The CDR3 length is 15 residues. The ends lost 5 bases at V and 5 bases at J; junction bases unmatched: 10. The assay was immunoSEQ multiplex PCR, and TCRdb's table has in-frame clones only and misses some. The sample shows around 30,000 clones, 75% to 95% of them seen only once. The chain employs TRBV7-3 and TRBJ2-7; 9 nucleotides match TRBD1. This clonotype originated in a female donor with multiple sclerosis, enrolled in a pregnancy study. The sample in question was CD8+ T cells from peripheral blood mononuclear cells, obtained before pregnancy. The CDR3 reads CASSPSGQGVHEQYF. The CDR3 region has the DNA TGTGCCAGCAGCCCCTCGGGACAGGGTGTCCACGAGCAGTACTTC.